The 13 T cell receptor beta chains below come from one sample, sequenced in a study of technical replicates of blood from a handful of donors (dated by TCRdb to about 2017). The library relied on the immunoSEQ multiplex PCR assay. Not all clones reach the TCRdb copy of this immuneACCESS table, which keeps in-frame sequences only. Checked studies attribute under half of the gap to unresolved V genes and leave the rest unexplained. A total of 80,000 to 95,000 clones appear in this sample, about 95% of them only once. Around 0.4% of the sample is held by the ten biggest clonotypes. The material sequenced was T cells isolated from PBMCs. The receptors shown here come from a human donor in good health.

CDR3 residues: CATSPLAGLYEQYF. The CDR3, as DNA: TGTGCCACAAGCCCCCTGGCGGGCCTGTACGAGCAGTACTTC. The chain joins TRBV19 to TRBJ2-7, with D possibly TRBD2 on 5 matching bases. Trimming left V 10 bases short and J 4 bases short, with 20 bases between. The CDR3 loop spans 14 amino acids. Germline V lookup: CDR1 LNHDA, CDR2 SQIVND (reference sequence).

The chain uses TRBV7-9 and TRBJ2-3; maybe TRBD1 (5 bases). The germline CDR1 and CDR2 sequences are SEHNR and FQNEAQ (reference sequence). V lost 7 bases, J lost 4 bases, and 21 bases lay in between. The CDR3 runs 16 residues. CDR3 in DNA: TGTGCCAGCATCACCCCAAGGGGAAGCATTCCAGATACGCAGTATTTT. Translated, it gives CASITPRGSIPDTQYF.

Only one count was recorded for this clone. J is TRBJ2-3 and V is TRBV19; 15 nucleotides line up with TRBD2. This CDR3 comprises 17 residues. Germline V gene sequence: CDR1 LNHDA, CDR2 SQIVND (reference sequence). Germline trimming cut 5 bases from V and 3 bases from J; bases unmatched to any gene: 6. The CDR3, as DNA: TGTGCCAGTAGTCGGACTAGCGGGAGGGTATGGACAGATACGCAGTATTTT. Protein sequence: CASSRTSGRVWTDTQYF.

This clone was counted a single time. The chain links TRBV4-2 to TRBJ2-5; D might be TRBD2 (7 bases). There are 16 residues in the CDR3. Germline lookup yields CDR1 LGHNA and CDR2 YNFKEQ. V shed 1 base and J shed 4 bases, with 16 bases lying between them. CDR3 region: CASSQVTGGAGETQYF. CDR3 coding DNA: TGTGCCAGCAGCCAAGTTACGGGGGGCGCAGGAGAGACCCAGTACTTC.

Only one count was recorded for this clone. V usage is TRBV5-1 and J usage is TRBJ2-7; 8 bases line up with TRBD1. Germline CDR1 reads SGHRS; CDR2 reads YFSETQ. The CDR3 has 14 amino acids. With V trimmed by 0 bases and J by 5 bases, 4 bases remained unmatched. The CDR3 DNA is TGCGCCAGCAGCTTGGGGACAGGGCTTAACGAGCAGTACTTC. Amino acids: CASSLGTGLNEQYF.

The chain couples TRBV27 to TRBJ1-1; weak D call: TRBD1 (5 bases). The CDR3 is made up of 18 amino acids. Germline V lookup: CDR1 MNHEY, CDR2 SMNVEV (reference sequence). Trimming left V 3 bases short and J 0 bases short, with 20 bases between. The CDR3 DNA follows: TGTGCCAGCAGTTTGTTTGGGGGGGACTTCTCCTTGAACACTGAAGCTTTCTTT. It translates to CASSLFGGDFSLNTEAFF.

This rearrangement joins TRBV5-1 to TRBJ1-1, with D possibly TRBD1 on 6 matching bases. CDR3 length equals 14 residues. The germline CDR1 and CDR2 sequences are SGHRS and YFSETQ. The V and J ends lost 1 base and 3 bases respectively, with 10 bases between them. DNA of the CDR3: TGCGCCAGCAGCTTGCGGACAGAGGACACTGAAGCTTTCTTT. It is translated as CASSLRTEDTEAFF. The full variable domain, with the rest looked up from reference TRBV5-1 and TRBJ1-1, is KAGVTQTPRYLIKTRGQQVTLSCSPISGHRSVSWYQQTPGQGLQFLFEYFSETQRNKGNFPGRFSGRQFSNSRSEMNVSTLELGDSALYLCASSLRTEDTEAFFGQGTRLTVV.

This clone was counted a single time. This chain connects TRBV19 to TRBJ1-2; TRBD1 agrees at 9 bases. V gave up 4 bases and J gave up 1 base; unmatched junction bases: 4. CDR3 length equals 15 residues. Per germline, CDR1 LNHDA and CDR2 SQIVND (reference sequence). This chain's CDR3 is CASSTGTGINYGYTF. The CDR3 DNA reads TGTGCCAGTAGTACAGGGACAGGGATTAACTATGGCTACACCTTC.

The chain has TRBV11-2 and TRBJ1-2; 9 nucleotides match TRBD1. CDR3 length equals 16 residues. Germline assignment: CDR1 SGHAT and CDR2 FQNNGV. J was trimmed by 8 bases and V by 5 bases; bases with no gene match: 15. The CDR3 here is CASSTWGDRELGGYTF. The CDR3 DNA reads TGTGCCAGCAGCACGTGGGGGGACAGGGAGTTAGGCGGCTACACCTTC.

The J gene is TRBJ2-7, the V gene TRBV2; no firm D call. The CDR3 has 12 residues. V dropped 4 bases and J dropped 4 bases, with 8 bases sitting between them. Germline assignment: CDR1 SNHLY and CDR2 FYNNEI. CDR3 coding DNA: TGTGCCAGCAGTGGAACTGCTTACGAGCAGTACTTC. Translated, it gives CASSGTAYEQYF.

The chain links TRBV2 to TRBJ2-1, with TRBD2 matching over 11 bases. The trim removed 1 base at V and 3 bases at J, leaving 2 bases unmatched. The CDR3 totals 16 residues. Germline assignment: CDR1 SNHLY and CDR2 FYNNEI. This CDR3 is CASSEEGLADYNEQFF. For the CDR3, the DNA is TGTGCCAGCAGTGAAGAGGGACTAGCGGACTACAATGAGCAGTTCTTC.

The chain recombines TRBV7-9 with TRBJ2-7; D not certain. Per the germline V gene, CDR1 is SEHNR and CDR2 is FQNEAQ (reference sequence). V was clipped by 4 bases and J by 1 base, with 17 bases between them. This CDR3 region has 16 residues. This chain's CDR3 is CASSSSVLPYSYEQYF. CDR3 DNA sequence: TGTGCCAGCAGCTCCTCGGTCCTTCCCTATTCCTACGAGCAGTACTTC.

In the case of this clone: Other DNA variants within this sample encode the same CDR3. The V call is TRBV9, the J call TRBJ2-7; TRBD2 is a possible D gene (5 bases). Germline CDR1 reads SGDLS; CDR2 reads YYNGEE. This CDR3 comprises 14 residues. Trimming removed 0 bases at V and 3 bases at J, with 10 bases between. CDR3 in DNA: TGTGCCAGCAGCGTAGGGCTAGCTGGCTACGAGCAGTACTTC. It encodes CASSVGLAGYEQYF.